This record looks at one T cell receptor beta chain sequence and its context. Its target is not known. The data were taken from a study of beta chain features in type 1 diabetes. The CDR3 covers 14 residues. Germline loops: CDR1 MNHEY, CDR2 SVGAGI. With 4 bases clipped from V and 1 base from J, the junction kept 3 bases outside the gene matches. Whole-study results and caveats: TCRB repertoires of naive, central memory and Treg cells appeared more similar among patients than among healthy donors.

Every isolated RNA sample was fully reverse transcribed, so sequencing captured expressed TCRB transcripts. Libraries were prepared by immunoSEQ multiplex PCR; TCRdb keeps only in-frame clonotypes and omits some of them. The sample has 400,000 to 450,000 clones, more than 11% seen once. The rearrangement links TRBV6-5 to TRBJ1-1, with TRBD1 matching 7 bases. Sequencing used naive CD4+ T cells from blood. The source of this sequence is a man aged 25 to 40 in good health. The CDR3 DNA reads as TGTGCCAGCAGTTTAGACAGGGAGAACACTGAAGCTTTCTTT. Protein sequence: CASSLDRENTEAFF.